The 25 T cell receptor beta chains below were found in one sample sequenced in a study of blood T cell repertoires in COVID-19 (dated by TCRdb to 2020 to 2022). Library method: the immunoSEQ multiplex PCR assay. TCRdb re-hosts the immuneACCESS table, in-frame sequences only. Its copies lack some clones; in the studies checked, an unresolved V gene accounts for under half of them, and the cause for the rest is not known. For this sample there are roughly 210,000 clones; around 90% appear just once. The ten top clones hold less than 2% of the sample. Sequencing was carried out using peripheral blood. Receptors originate from a man aged 70 or older with acute or convalescent COVID-19.

The table lists this clone with a count of one. CDR3 protein: CASSSIQTGGLTEAFF. DNA of the CDR3: TGTGCCAGTAGTTCCATCCAAACAGGGGGATTAACTGAAGCTTTCTTT. The V gene is TRBV19, the J gene TRBJ1-1; 8 bases fit TRBD1. V trimming: 5 bases; J trimming: 5 bases; junction bases outside the gene matches: 13. Looked up from germline, CDR1 is LNHDA and CDR2 is SQIVND (reference sequence). The CDR3 sequence is 16 residues long.

The rearrangement links TRBV13 to TRBJ2-1; 11 bases match TRBD2. V dropped 4 bases and J dropped 6; count of bases not matched to a gene: 8. The CDR3 contains 16 residues. CDR1 and CDR2 from the germline V gene are PRHDT and FYEKMQ (reference sequence). The CDR3 loop is CASSSRPGTSGNEQFF. CDR3 bases: TGTGCCAGCAGCTCGAGGCCCGGGACTAGCGGCAATGAGCAGTTCTTC.

This clone occurred once. The chain uses TRBV19 and TRBJ2-5, with 8 bases fitting TRBD1. V lost 4 bases and J lost 1; bases outside the gene matches: 5. This CDR3 is 15 amino acids long. Per germline, CDR1 LNHDA and CDR2 SQIVND (reference sequence). Written as DNA, the CDR3 is TGTGCCAGTAGTAGGGGACAGGCGCTCCAAGAGACCCAGTACTTC. This translates into CASSRGQALQETQYF.

The V and J genes are TRBV2 and TRBJ1-1, with unresolved D. The V end was cut by 7 bases, the J end by 1 base, with 13 bases between. The CDR3 totals 14 residues. Looked up from germline, CDR1 is SNHLY and CDR2 is FYNNEI. This chain's CDR3 is CASTQVFTNTEAFF. The CDR3 bases are TGTGCCAGCACTCAGGTTTTTACGAACACTGAAGCTTTCTTT. Full variable domain (outside the CDR3, taken from reference TRBV2 and TRBJ1-1): EPEVTQTPSHQVTQMGQEVILRCVPISNHLYFYWYRQILGQKVEFLVSFYNNEISEKSEIFDDQFSVERPDGSNFTLKIRSTKLEDSAMYFCASTQVFTNTEAFFGQGTRLTVV.

The V gene is TRBV9, the J gene TRBJ2-1; D remains unclear. This CDR3 region has 16 residues. Per germline, CDR1 SGDLS and CDR2 YYNGEE. V lost 5 bases and J 6 bases, leaving 21 bases between the germline ends. CDR3 sequence: CASSPGGSYGTNEQFF. The CDR3 DNA sequence: TGTGCCAGCAGTCCCGGCGGATCCTACGGCACCAATGAGCAGTTCTTC.

V is TRBV19 and J is TRBJ2-7, with 8 bases matching TRBD2. V shed 9 bases, J shed 0 bases, and the junction held 7 bases outside the gene matches. Germline V gene lookup returns CDR1 LNHDA and CDR2 SQIVND (reference sequence). This CDR3 comprises 14 residues. The CDR3 bases are TGTGCCAGCGCTCGGCTAGCGGGCTCCTACGAGCAGTACTTC. Translation gives CASARLAGSYEQYF.

The chain uses TRBV9 and TRBJ1-4; D gene ambiguous. Germline V CDR1 and CDR2: SGDLS, YYNGEE. V was cut by 3 bases and J by 12 bases, with 15 bases left in between. This CDR3 region has 13 residues. CDR3 coding DNA: TGTGCCAGCAGCGGTGCGGAAGGAGGGCAACTGTTTTTT. It encodes CASSGAEGGQLFF.

The chain is built from TRBV30 and TRBJ1-1, with D possibly being TRBD1 (5 bases). The germline gives CDR1 GTSNPN, CDR2 SVGIG (reference sequence). The CDR3 is 11 residues long. The V gene lost 8 bases and the J gene lost 3 bases, with 10 bases spanning the gap. CDR3 protein: CARREDTEAFF. The CDR3 coding sequence is TGTGCCCGCAGGGAGGACACTGAAGCTTTCTTT.

In this sample, this clone turned up once. This chain links TRBV3-1 (or the pseudogene TRBV3-2) with TRBJ1-2; TRBD1 aligns across 9 bases. The J segment lost 6 bases and the V segment lost 4 bases, leaving 6 bases of the junction unmatched. The CDR3 consists of 14 residues. Germline V gene data show CDR1 as LGHDT and CDR2 as YNNKEL (reference sequence). The CDR3 DNA reads TGTGCCAGCAGCCTGGGGACAGGGTCGCATGGCTACACCTTC. Protein: CASSLGTGSHGYTF.

DNA for the CDR3: TGTGCCATCAGTGTCGTAGAGGCAGATACGCAGTATTTT. Translated, it gives CAISVVEADTQYF. V and J are TRBV10-3 and TRBJ2-3; D not certain. V gave up 4 bases and J gave up 4 bases, with 9 bases separating them. CDR1 ENHRY and CDR2 SYGVKD come from the germline V gene. The CDR3 spans 13 residues.

The rearrangement joins TRBV5-5 to TRBJ2-1; 7 nucleotides agree with TRBD1. The J segment lost 3 bases and the V segment lost 0 bases, leaving 9 bases of the junction unmatched. CDR3 length equals 17 residues. Germline assignment: CDR1 SGHKS and CDR2 YYEKEE (reference sequence). For the CDR3, the DNA is TGTGCCAGCAGCTTGGCAAGAGGACAGGAACGCTACAATGAGCAGTTCTTC. It specifies CASSLARGQERYNEQFF. Filled out from reference TRBV5-5 and TRBJ2-1, the complete variable domain reads DAGVTQSPTHLIKTRGQQVTLRCSPISGHKSVSWYQQVLGQGPQFIFQYYEKEERGRGNFPDRFSARQFPNYSSELNVNALLLGDSALYLCASSLARGQERYNEQFFGPGTRLTVL.

The chain employs TRBV11-2 and TRBJ1-1; tentatively, D is TRBD1 (6 bases). From germline, CDR1 is SGHAT and CDR2 FQNNGV. The CDR3 has 16 amino acids. V was cut by 1 base and J by 1 base, with 13 bases left in between. The chain's CDR3 is CASSLVWGLRNTEAFF. CDR3 in DNA: TGTGCCAGCAGCTTAGTGTGGGGGCTTCGGAACACTGAAGCTTTCTTT.

This chain connects TRBV20-1 to TRBJ2-7; TRBD2 is a possible D gene (5 bases). In germline, CDR1 is DFQATT, CDR2 SNEGSKA (reference sequence). The CDR3 extends over 13 amino acids. Trimming shortened V by 3 bases and J by 6 bases, and 15 bases separated the two germline ends. CDR3 bases: TGCAGTGCTAGTGTGGGAGAAATGATCGAGCAGTACTTC. The encoded protein is CSASVGEMIEQYF.

The chain combines TRBV5-6 with TRBJ2-5; D might be TRBD1 (6 bases). The V end lost 0 bases, the J end lost 1 base, and 13 bases lay between the germline ends. From germline, CDR1 is SGHDT and CDR2 YYEEEE. The CDR3 is 16 amino acids. The CDR3 is CASSLVFRGPQETQYF. The CDR3 DNA reads TGTGCCAGCAGCTTGGTATTCAGGGGTCCCCAAGAGACCCAGTACTTC. The full variable domain, in which reference TRBV5-6 and TRBJ2-5 provide the parts outside the CDR3, is DAGVTQSPTHLIKTRGQQVTLRCSPKSGHDTVSWYQQALGQGPQFIFQYYEEEERQRGNFPDRFSGHQFPNYSSELNVNALLLGDSALYLCASSLVFRGPQETQYFGPGTRLLVL.

This clone came up once. The genes are TRBV2 and TRBJ1-5; 9 nucleotides agree with TRBD1. The CDR3 runs 13 residues. The ends lost 6 bases at V and 7 bases at J; junction bases unmatched: 4. Looked up from germline, CDR1 is SNHLY and CDR2 is FYNNEI. CDR3 loop: CASRGQGWQPQHF. The DNA for the CDR3 is TGTGCCAGCAGGGGACAGGGATGGCAGCCCCAGCATTTT.

The J gene is TRBJ1-3, the V gene TRBV6-5; 9 positions agree with TRBD1. The ends lost 6 bases at V and 8 bases at J; junction bases unmatched: 2. The CDR3 runs 12 residues. Germline V gene lookup returns CDR1 MNHEY and CDR2 SVGAGI. In DNA, the CDR3 is TGTGCCAGCAGACAGGGGGCGGACACCATATATTTT. It yields the protein CASRQGADTIYF.

A note on this clone: Other nucleotide sequences in the sample specify the same CDR3. The chain combines TRBV19 with TRBJ2-7, with TRBD1 matching over 9 bases. J gave up 2 bases and V 3 bases, and 5 bases lay outside the gene matches. Germline V CDR1 and CDR2: LNHDA, SQIVND (reference sequence). This CDR3 is built from 15 residues. CDR3 in amino acids: CASSIGTGTTYEQYF. CDR3 DNA: TGTGCCAGTAGTATTGGGACAGGGACTACCTACGAGCAGTACTTC. Filled out from reference TRBV19 and TRBJ2-7, the complete variable domain reads DGGITQSPKYLFRKEGQNVTLSCEQNLNHDAMYWYRQDPGQGLRLIYYSQIVNDFQKGDIAEGYSVSREKKESFPLTVTSAQKNPTAFYLCASSIGTGTTYEQYFGPGTRLTVT.

The chain employs TRBV19 and TRBJ2-3, with 7 bases aligning to TRBD2. CDR1 is LNHDA, CDR2 SQIVND, per germline (reference sequence). The trim removed 6 bases at V and 10 bases at J, leaving 7 bases unmatched. There are 12 residues in the CDR3. The CDR3 sequence: CASRFPSGAQYF. CDR3 DNA sequence: TGTGCCAGTAGATTTCCAAGCGGGGCGCAGTATTTT.

The rearrangement links TRBV20-1 to TRBJ2-7; possibly TRBD2 for D (5 bases). V lost 3 bases, J lost 7 bases, and 16 bases lay in between. This CDR3 is built from 13 residues. CDR1 is DFQATT and CDR2 is SNEGSKA in the germline V gene (reference sequence). Here the CDR3 DNA reads TGCAGTGCTAGTAGGGTGGTGCGCGGGGAGCAGTACTTC. Amino acid sequence: CSASRVVRGEQYF.

This clone has more than one count but fewer than ten. This chain links TRBV19 with TRBJ1-6, with D possibly TRBD1 on 5 matching bases. From germline, CDR1 is LNHDA and CDR2 SQIVND (reference sequence). Deletions cut 9 bases from V and 9 bases from J, with 21 bases between. The CDR3 has 15 residues. This CDR3 is CASSTDTSWGSPLHF. The CDR3 DNA reads as TGTGCCAGCTCGACGGACACCTCGTGGGGTTCACCCCTCCACTTT. The full variable domain, rest sourced from reference TRBV19 and TRBJ1-6, is DGGITQSPKYLFRKEGQNVTLSCEQNLNHDAMYWYRQDPGQGLRLIYYSQIVNDFQKGDIAEGYSVSREKKESFPLTVTSAQKNPTAFYLCASSTDTSWGSPLHFGNGTRLTVT.

The V call is TRBV21-1, the J call TRBJ1-3. TRBV21-1 constitutes a pseudogene. The CDR3 length is 15 residues. The CDR3 spells CASSIFRGAGNTIYF. Here the CDR3 DNA reads TGTGCCAGCAGCATTTTCCGGGGAGCTGGAAACACCATATATTTT.

The gene calls are TRBV6-6 and TRBJ2-2, with TRBD1 matching 11 bases. CDR3 size: 16 residues. The germline gives CDR1 MNHNY, CDR2 SVGAGI (reference sequence). V gave up 5 bases and J gave up 3 bases; unmatched junction bases: 5. The CDR3 loop reads CASSPGQGADTGELFF. The CDR3 bases are TGTGCCAGCAGTCCCGGACAGGGGGCGGACACCGGGGAGCTGTTTTTT.

The V call is TRBV9, the J call TRBJ2-7; perhaps TRBD2 as D (5 bases). The CDR3 sequence is 13 residues long. Germline V CDR1 and CDR2: SGDLS, YYNGEE. Trimming pared 3 bases from V and 0 bases from J, leaving 7 bases between. The CDR3 is CASSERPSYEQYF. The CDR3 coding sequence is TGTGCCAGCAGCGAGCGGCCCTCCTACGAGCAGTACTTC.

The chain links TRBV7-9 to TRBJ2-5; the match to TRBD2 covers 8 bases. V lost 5 bases to trimming and J lost 1 base; unmatched junction nucleotides: 3. Germline values: CDR1 SEHNR, CDR2 FQNEAQ (reference sequence). This CDR3 spans 14 amino acids. DNA of the CDR3: TGTGCCAGCAGCCGAACTAGCGGCCAAGAGACCCAGTACTTC. This encodes CASSRTSGQETQYF.

This CDR3 reads CASSYSKREPNYGYTF. The CDR3 bases are TGTGCCAGCAGTTACTCGAAGAGAGAGCCTAACTATGGCTACACCTTC. The genes are TRBV6-6 and TRBJ1-2; D is uncertain. The V end was cut by 0 bases, the J end by 0 bases, with 11 bases between. This CDR3 is built from 16 residues. The germline V gene has CDR1 MNHNY and CDR2 SVGAGI (reference sequence).